This T cell receptor (beta chain) was documented in a study of blood T cell repertoires in COVID-19. Per the germline V gene, CDR1 is SEHNR and CDR2 is FQNEAQ (reference sequence). This CDR3 spans 15 amino acids. The J segment lost 9 bases and the V segment lost 5 bases, leaving 13 bases of the junction unmatched. Assay used: immunoSEQ multiplex PCR; TCRdb lists only in-frame clones, some missing. This table has fewer than 110,000 clones, approximately 90% appearing once. Sequenced input: peripheral blood. This chain uses TRBV7-9 with TRBJ2-1, with TRBD2 matching 7 bases. The clonotype originates from an elderly woman in a cohort sampled during active COVID-19. This chain's CDR3 is CASSPERLAGGEQFF. The DNA of the CDR3 is TGTGCCAGCAGCCCAGAGAGACTAGCTGGTGGTGAGCAGTTCTTC. The variable domain in full, completed from reference TRBV7-9 and TRBJ2-1, reads DTGVSQNPRHKITKRGQNVTFRCDPISEHNRLYWYRQTLGQGPEFLTYFQNEAQLEKSRLLSDRFSAERPKGSFSTLEIQRTEQGDSAMYLCASSPERLAGGEQFFGPGTRLTVL.